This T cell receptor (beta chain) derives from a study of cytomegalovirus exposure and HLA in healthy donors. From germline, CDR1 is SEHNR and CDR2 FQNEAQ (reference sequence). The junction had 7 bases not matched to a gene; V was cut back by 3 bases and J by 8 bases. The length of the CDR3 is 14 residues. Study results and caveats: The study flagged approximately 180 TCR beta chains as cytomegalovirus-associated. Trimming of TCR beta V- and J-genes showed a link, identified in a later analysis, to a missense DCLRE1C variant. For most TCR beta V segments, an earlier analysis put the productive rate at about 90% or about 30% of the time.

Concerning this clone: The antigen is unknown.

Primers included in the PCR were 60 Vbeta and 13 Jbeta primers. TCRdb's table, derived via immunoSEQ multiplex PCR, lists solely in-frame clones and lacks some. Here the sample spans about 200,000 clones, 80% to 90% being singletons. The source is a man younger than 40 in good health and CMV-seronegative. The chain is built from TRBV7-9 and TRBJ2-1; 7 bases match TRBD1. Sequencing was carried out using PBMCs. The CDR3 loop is CASSFEGARDEQFF. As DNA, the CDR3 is TGTGCCAGCAGCTTTGAGGGGGCAAGGGATGAGCAGTTCTTC.